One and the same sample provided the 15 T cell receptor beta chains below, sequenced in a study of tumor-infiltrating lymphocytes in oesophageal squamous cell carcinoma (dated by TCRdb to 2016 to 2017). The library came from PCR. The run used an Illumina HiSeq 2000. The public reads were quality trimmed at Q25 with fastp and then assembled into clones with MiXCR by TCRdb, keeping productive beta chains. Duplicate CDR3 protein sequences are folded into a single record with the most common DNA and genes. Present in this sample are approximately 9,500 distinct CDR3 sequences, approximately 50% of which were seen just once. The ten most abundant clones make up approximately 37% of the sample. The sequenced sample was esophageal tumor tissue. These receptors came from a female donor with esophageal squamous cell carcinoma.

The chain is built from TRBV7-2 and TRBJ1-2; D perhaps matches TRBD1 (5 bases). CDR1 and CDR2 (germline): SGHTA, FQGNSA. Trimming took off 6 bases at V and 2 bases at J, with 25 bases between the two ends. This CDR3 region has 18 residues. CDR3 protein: CASSPIAGRGGTNYGYTF. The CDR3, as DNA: TGTGCCAGCAGTCCTATTGCGGGTAGGGGAGGTACCAACTATGGCTACACCTTC.

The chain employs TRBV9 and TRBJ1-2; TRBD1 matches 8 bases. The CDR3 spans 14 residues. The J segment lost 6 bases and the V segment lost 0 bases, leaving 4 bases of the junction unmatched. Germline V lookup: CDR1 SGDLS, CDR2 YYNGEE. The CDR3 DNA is TGTGCCAGCAGCGTAGCAACGGGACAGGATGGCTACACCTTC. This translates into CASSVATGQDGYTF.

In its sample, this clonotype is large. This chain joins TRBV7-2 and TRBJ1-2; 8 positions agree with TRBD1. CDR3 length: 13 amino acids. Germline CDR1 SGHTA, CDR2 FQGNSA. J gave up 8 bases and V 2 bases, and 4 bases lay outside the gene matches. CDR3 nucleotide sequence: TGTGCCAGCAGCTTACAGGGGGCGAGAGGCTACACCTTC. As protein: CASSLQGARGYTF. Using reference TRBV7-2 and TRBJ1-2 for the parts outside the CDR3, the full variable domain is GAGVSQSPSNKVTEKGKDVELRCDPISGHTALYWYRQSLGQGLEFLIYFQGNSAPDKSGLPSDRFSAERTGGSVSTLTIQRTQQEDSAVYLCASSLQGARGYTFGSGTRLTVV.

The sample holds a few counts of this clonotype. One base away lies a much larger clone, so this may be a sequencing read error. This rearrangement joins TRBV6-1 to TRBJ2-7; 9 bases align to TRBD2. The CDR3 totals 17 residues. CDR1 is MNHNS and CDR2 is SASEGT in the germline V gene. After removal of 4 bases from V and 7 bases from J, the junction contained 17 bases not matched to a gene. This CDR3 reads CASSGTSDTFRGNEQYF. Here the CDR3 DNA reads TGTGCCAGCAGTGGGACTAGCGACACCTTTAGAGGTAATGAGCAGTACTTC.

CDR3 residues: CASSALGQNTGELFF. In DNA, the CDR3 is TGCGCCAGCAGTGCCCTCGGACAGAACACCGGGGAGCTGTTTTTT. The chain recombines TRBV10-1 with TRBJ2-2, with D tentatively TRBD1 (5 bases). Germline V lookup: CDR1 WNHNN, CDR2 SYGVQD (reference sequence). V dropped 4 bases and J dropped 1 base, with 10 bases sitting between them. The CDR3 is 15 amino acids.

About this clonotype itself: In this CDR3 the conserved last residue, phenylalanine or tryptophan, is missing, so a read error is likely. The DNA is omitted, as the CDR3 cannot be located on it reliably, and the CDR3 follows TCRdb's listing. The CDR3 protein is CASNRGLAGVVEQYFGN. The V gene is TRBV6-8, the J gene TRBJ2-7; whether TRBD2, the table's D call, matches the DNA was not checked. CDR1 and CDR2 from the germline V gene are MNHGY and SAAAGT. The CDR3 is 17 amino acids long, termini counted.

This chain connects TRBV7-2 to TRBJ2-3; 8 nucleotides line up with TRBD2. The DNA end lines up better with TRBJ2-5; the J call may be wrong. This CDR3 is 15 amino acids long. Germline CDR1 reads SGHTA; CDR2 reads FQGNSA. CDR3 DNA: TGTGCCAGCAGCTTAGGCAGCGGGAGTTCGGAGACCCAGTACTTC. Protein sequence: CASSLGSGSSETQYF.

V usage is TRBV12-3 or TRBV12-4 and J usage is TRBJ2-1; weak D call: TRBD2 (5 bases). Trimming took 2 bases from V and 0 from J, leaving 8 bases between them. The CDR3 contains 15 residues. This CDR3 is CASSLMGSSYNEQFF. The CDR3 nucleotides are TGTGCCAGCAGTTTAATGGGGAGCTCCTACAATGAGCAGTTCTTC.

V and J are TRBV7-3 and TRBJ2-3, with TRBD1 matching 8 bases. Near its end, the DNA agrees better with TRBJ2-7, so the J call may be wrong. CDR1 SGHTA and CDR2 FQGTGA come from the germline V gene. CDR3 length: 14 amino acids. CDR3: CASSLRTGLNEQYF. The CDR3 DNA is TGTGCCAGCAGCCTTAGGACAGGGTTAAACGAGCAGTACTTC.

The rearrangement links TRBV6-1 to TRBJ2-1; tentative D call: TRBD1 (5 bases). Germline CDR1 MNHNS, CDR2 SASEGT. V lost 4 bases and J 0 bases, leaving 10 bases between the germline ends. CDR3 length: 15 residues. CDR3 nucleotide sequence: TGTGCCAGCAGTGTGGACACGAGCTCCTACAATGAGCAGTTCTTC. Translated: CASSVDTSSYNEQFF.

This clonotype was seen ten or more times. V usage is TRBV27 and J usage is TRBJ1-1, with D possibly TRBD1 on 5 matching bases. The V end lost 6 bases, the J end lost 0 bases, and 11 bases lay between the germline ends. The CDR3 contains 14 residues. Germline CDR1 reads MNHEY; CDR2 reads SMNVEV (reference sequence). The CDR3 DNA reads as TGTGCCAGCAGCTTGGGACGGGTGAACACTGAAGCTTTCTTT. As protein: CASSLGRVNTEAFF.

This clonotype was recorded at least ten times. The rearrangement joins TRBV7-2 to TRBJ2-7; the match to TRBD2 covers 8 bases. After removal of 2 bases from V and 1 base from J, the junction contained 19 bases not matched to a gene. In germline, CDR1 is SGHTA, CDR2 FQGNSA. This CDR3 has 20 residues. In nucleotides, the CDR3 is TGTGCCAGCAGCTTACGTGCCCTCGGGGGGGCGAACTCCGGGTCCTACGAGCAGTACTTC. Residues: CASSLRALGGANSGSYEQYF.

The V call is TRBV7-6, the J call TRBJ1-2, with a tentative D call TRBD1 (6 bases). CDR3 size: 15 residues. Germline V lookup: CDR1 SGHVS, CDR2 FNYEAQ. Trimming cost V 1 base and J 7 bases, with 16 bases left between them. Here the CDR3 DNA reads TGTGCCAGCAGCTTAGACCGGGACATCAAGACTGGCTACACCTTC. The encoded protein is CASSLDRDIKTGYTF.

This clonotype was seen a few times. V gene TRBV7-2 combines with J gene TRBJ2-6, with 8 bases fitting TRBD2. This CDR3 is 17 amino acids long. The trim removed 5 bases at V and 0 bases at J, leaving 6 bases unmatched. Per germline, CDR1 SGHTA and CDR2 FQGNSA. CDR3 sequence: CASSPRGGPSGANVLTF. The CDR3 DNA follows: TGTGCCAGCAGCCCCCGGGGGGGACCCTCTGGGGCCAACGTCCTGACTTTC. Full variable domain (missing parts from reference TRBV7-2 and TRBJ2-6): GAGVSQSPSNKVTEKGKDVELRCDPISGHTALYWYRQSLGQGLEFLIYFQGNSAPDKSGLPSDRFSAERTGGSVSTLTIQRTQQEDSAVYLCASSPRGGPSGANVLTFGAGSRLTVL.

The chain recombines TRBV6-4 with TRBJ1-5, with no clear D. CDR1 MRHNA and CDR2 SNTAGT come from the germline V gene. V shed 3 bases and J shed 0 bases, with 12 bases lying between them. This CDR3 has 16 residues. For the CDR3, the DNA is TGTGCCAGCAGTGAACGTACACCTTATAGCAATCAGCCCCAGCATTTT. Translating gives CASSERTPYSNQPQHF.